The source of this T cell receptor beta chain is a study of T-cell reconstitution after alpha-beta-depleted transplantation in children. Study-level findings and limits: About two months after transplant, alpha-beta T cells reportedly came from several hundred expanded graft clones. For some patients, TCRbeta diversity was high at day 60 because of recipient T cells and thymic progenitors that survived. Newly produced T cells mostly accounted for T-cell counts and diversity one year post-transplant.

This CDR3 region has 13 residues. V was cut by 2 bases and J by 5 bases, with 9 bases left in between. Germline values: CDR1 LGHDT, CDR2 YNNKEL (reference sequence). This clonotype was seen repeatedly, ten times or more. The antigen is not known. Preparation of the TCRbeta library was carried out with unique molecular identifiers. In TCRdb, the PCR reads were re-called with MiXCR into one record per CDR3 protein. The repertoire includes hundreds of thousands of distinct CDR3 sequences, approximately 10% of them detected once, and 25% to 30% sits in the top ten. The sequence came from a child younger than two with acute myeloid leukemia, due to receive a stem cell transplant. The specimen was PBMCs, collected before TCRalphabeta/CD19-depleted stem cell transplant. The V and J genes are TRBV3-1 and TRBJ2-5; maybe TRBD2 (6 bases). The CDR3 reads CASSQQGRETQYF. The CDR3 nucleotides read TGTGCCAGCAGCCAACAAGGGAGGGAGACCCAGTACTTC.